The T cell receptor (beta chain) under discussion was sequenced for a study of blood T cell repertoires in COVID-19. This clone was counted a single time. Sequenced by immunoSEQ multiplex PCR; TCRdb stores in-frame clones only, minus some. The table shows roughly 46,000 clones, with under 85% occurring only once. V was pared by 3 bases and J by 1 base, with 15 bases between. The CDR3 spans 16 residues. Germline assignment: CDR1 LNHDA and CDR2 SQIVND (reference sequence). Sequences were obtained from peripheral blood. The clonotype originates from a man aged 55-75 years with acute or convalescent COVID-19. The chain is built from TRBV19 and TRBJ1-1, with D perhaps matching TRBD1 (5 bases). This chain's CDR3 is CASSMGAQVWNTEAFF. The CDR3 DNA sequence: TGTGCCAGTAGTATGGGCGCACAGGTCTGGAACACTGAAGCTTTCTTT.